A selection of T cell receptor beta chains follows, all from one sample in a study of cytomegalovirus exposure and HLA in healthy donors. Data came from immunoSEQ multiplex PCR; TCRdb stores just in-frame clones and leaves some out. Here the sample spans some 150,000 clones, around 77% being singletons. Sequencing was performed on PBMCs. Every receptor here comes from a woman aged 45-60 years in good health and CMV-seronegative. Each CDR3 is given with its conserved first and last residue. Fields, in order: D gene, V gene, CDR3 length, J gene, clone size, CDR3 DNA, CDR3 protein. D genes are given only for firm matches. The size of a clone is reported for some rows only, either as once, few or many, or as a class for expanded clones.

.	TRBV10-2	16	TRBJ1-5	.	TGCGCCAGCAGTGAGTCGATACAGGTACGGAATCAGCCCCAGCATTTT	CASSESIQVRNQPQHF
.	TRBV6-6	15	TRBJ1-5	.	TGTGCCAGCAGTTACGGGGCAGGGCGAAATCAGCCCCAGCATTTT	CASSYGAGRNQPQHF
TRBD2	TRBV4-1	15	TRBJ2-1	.	TGCGCCAGCAGCCAAGATCCCACTAGCGTCAATGAGCAGTTCTTC	CASSQDPTSVNEQFF
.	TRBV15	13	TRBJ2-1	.	TGTGCCACCAGCAGAGAACCGGCGCGGGGGCAGTTCTTC	CATSREPARGQFF
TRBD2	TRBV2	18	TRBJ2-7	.	TGTGCCAGCAGTGAAGCGCTCTTCCTAGCGGGGGATTCCTACGAGCAGTACTTC	CASSEALFLAGDSYEQYF
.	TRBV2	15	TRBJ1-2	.	TGTGCCAGCAGTGGTTTGAAGGGGTTAGGCTATGGCTACACCTTC	CASSGLKGLGYGYTF
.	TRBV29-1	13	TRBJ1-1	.	TGCAGCGTGGGGGCGGTTTTCGGGGCTGAAGCTTCCTTT	CSVGAVFGAEASF
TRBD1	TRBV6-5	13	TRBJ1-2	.	TGTGCCAGCAGATACGACAGGGGGGAAGGCTACACCTTC	CASRYDRGEGYTF
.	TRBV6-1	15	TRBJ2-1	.	TGTGCCAGCAGTGAAATTCAAGGCAGGGCCAATGAGCAGTTCTTC	CASSEIQGRANEQFF
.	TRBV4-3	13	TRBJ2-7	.	TGCGCCAGCAAAGACGGGAGCTCCTACGAGCAGTACTTC	CASKDGSSYEQYF
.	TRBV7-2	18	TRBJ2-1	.	TGTGCCAGCAGCCCAACCAGAGGTTATCGAGGATCCTACAATGAGCAGTTCTTC	CASSPTRGYRGSYNEQFF
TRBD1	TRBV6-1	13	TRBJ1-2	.	TGTGCCCTCCGGGACAGTTCCTTCTATGGCTACACCTTC	CALRDSSFYGYTF
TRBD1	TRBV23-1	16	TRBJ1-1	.	TGCGCCAGCAGTCAAGCCGACAGGGGACGAAACACTGAAGCTTTCTTT	CASSQADRGRNTEAFF
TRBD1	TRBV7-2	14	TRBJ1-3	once	TGTGCCAGCAGCTCGGGACAGGGTTTGGACACCATATATTTT	CASSSGQGLDTIYF
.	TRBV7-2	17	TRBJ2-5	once	TGTGCCAGCAGCTTAGTTTACGGCAGGGGATCTCCAAGGACCCAGTACTTC	CASSLVYGRGSPRTQYF
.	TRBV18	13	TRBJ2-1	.	TGTGCCAGCTCCGTGTCAGGGGACAATGAGCAGTTCTTC	CASSVSGDNEQFF
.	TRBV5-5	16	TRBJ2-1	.	TGTGCCAGCAGGCCCACTGCGGGGGCGGGGGCCAATGAGCAGTTCTTC	CASRPTAGAGANEQFF
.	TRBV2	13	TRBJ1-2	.	TGTGCCAGCAATATCCGGGGGAACTATGGCTACACCTTC	CASNIRGNYGYTF
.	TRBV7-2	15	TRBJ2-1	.	TGTGCCAGCAGCCGACAGGGACTCTCCTACAATGAGCAGTTCTTC	CASSRQGLSYNEQFF